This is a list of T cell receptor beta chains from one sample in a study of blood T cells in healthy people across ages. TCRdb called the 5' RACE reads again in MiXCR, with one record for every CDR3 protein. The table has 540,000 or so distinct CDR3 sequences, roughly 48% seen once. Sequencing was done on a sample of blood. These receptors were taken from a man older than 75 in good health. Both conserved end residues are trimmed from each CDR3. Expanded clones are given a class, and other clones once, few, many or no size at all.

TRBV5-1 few ASSIGSSDTQY
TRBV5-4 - ASSPTGTGRSPLH
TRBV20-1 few SARFSGLKY
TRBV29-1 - SVEKQGTGELF
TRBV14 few ASSPSVDRGHYEQY
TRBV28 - ASRPSGRGDGEQF
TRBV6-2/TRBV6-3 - ASSLDRGYEQF
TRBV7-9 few ASSFGTGSSYNEQF
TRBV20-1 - SARDTLQGMNTEAF
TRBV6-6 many ASSYSGPTGLSGANVLT
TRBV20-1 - SAKGLAGTSDTQY
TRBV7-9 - ASSFADRDTQY